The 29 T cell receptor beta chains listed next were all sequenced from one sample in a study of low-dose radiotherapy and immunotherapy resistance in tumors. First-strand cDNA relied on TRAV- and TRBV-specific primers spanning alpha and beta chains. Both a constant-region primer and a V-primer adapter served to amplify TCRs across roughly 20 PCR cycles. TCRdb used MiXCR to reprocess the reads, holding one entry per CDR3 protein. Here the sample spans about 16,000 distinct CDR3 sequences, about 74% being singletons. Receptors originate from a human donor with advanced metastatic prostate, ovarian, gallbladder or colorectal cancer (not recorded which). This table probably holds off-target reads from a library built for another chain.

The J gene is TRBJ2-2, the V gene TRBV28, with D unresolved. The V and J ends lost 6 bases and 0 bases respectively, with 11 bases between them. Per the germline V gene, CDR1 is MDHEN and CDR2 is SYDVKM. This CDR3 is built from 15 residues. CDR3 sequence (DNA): TGTGCCAGCAGCCGCCAGTTAGCGAACACCGGGGAGCTGTTTTTT. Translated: CASSRQLANTGELFF.

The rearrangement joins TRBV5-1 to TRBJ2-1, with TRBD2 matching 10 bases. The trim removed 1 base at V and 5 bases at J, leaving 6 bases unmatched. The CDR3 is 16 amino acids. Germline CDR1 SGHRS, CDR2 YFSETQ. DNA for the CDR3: TGCGCCAGCAGCTTGAGTAGCGGGAGGCTTCACAATGAGCAGTTCTTC. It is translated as CASSLSSGRLHNEQFF.

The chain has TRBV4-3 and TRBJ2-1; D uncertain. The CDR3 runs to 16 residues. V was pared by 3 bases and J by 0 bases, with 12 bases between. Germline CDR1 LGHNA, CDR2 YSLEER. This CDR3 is CASSQSSISSYNEQFF. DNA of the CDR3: TGCGCCAGCAGCCAGTCTTCCATAAGCTCCTACAATGAGCAGTTCTTC.

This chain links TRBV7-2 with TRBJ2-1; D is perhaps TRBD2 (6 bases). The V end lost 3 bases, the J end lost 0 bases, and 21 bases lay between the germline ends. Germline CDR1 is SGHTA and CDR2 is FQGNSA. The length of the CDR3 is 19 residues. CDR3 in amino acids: CASSFPEGGQGSSYNEQFF. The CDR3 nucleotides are TGTGCCAGCAGCTTCCCGGAGGGAGGTCAGGGCAGCTCCTACAATGAGCAGTTCTTC.

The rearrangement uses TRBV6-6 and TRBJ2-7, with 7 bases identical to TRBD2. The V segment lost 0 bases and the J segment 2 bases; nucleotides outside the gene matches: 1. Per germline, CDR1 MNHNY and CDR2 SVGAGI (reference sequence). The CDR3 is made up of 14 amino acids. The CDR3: CASSYSAGAYEQYF. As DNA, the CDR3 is TGTGCCAGCAGTTACTCTGCGGGAGCCTACGAGCAGTACTTC.

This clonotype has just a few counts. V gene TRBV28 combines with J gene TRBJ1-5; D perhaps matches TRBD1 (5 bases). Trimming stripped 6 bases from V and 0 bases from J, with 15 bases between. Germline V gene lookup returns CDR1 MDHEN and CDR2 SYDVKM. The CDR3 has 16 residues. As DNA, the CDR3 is TGTGCCAGCAGGGCAAGCACAGGAGTTAGCAATCAGCCCCAGCATTTT. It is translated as CASRASTGVSNQPQHF.

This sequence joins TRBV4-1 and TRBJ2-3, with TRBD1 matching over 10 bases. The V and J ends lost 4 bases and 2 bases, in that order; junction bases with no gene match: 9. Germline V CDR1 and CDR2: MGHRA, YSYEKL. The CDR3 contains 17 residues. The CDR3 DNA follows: TGCGCCAGCAGCCTTACCGGGACAGGGGCTTACACAGATACGCAGTATTTT. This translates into CASSLTGTGAYTDTQYF.

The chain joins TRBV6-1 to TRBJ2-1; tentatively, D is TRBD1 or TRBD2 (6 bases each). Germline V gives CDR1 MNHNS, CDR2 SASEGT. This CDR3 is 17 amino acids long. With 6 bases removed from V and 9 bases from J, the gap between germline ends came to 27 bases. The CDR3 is CASSLLSGIGGAGEQFF. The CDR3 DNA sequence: TGTGCCAGCAGCCTCTTGAGTGGGATAGGGGGAGCGGGTGAGCAGTTCTTC.

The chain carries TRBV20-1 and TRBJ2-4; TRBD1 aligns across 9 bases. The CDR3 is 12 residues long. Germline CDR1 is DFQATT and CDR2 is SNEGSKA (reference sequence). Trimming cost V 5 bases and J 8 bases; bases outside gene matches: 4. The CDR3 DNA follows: TGCAGTGCTTGGGACAGGGAACACATTCAGTACTTC. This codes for CSAWDREHIQYF.

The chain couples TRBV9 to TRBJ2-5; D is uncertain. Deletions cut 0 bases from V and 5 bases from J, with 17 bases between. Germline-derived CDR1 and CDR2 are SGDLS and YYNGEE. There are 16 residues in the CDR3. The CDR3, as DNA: TGTGCCAGCAGCGTAGCGCCAGGACCCCTCGGGGAGACCCAGTACTTC. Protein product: CASSVAPGPLGETQYF.

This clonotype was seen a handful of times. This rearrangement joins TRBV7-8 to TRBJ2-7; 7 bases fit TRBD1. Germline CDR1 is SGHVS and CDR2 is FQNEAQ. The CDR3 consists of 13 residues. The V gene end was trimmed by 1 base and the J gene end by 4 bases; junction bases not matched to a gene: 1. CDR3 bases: TGTGCCAGCAGCTTAGACAGGGGTTACGAGCAGTACTTC. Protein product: CASSLDRGYEQYF.

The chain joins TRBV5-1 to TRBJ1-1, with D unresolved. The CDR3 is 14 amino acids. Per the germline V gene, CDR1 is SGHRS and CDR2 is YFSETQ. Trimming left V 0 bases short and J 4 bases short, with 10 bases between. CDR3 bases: TGCGCCAGCAGCTTGGGTGTAGGAGCCACTGAAGCTTTCTTT. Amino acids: CASSLGVGATEAFF.

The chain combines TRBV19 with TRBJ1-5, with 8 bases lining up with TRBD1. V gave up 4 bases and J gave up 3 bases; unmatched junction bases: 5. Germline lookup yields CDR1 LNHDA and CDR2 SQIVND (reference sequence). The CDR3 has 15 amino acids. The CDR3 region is CASSTGQVYNQPQHF. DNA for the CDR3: TGTGCCAGTAGTACGGGACAGGTCTACAATCAGCCCCAGCATTTT.

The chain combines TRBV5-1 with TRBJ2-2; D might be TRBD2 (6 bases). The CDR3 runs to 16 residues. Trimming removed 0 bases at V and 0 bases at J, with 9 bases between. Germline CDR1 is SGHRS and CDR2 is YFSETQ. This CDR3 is CASSLVGTANTGELFF. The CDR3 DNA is TGCGCCAGCAGCTTGGTCGGGACTGCGAACACCGGGGAGCTGTTTTTT.

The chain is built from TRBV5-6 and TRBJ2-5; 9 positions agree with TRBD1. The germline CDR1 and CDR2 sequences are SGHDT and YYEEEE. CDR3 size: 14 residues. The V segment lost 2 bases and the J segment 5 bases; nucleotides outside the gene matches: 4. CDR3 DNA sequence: TGTGCCAGCAGCTTACAGGGGGCTGAGGAGACCCAGTACTTC. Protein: CASSLQGAEETQYF.

The CDR3 sequence: CASSQDQAGLGANVLTF. CDR3 in DNA: TGCGCCAGCAGCCAAGATCAGGCGGGCCTAGGGGCCAACGTCCTGACTTTC. This chain links TRBV4-3 with TRBJ2-6; tentative D call: TRBD2 (5 bases). V was shortened by 0 bases and J by 4 bases, with 13 bases between the two germline ends. Germline V gene data show CDR1 as LGHNA and CDR2 as YSLEER. This CDR3 comprises 17 residues.

The CDR3 DNA follows: TGTGCCAGCAGGAGCAGGACAGGGGGCGGTCGCGGGGAGCTGTTTTTT. Translated: CASRSRTGGGRGELFF. V usage is TRBV6-2 or TRBV6-3 and J usage is TRBJ2-2; 11 nucleotides line up with TRBD1. After removal of 6 bases from V and 7 bases from J, the junction contained 10 bases not matched to a gene. The CDR3 runs 16 residues. CDR1 MNHEY and CDR2 SVGEGT come from the germline V gene.

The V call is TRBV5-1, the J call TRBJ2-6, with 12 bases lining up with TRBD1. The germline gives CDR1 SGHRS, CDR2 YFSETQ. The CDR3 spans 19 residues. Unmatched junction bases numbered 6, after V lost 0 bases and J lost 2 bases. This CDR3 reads CASSLVSGTGGAGANVLTF. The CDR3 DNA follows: TGCGCCAGCAGCTTGGTCTCCGGGACAGGGGGCGCTGGGGCCAACGTCCTGACTTTC.

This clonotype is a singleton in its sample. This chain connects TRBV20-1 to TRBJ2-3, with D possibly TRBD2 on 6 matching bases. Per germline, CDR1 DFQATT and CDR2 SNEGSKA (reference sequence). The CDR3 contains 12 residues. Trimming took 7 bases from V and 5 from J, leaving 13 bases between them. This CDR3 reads CSVVVGGDTQYF. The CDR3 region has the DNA TGCAGTGTCGTGGTCGGGGGAGATACGCAGTATTTT.

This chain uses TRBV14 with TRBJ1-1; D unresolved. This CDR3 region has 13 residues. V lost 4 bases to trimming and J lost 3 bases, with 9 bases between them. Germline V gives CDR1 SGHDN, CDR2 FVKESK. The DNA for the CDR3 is TGTGCCAGCAGCCCATCCTTATACACTGAAGCTTTCTTT. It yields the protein CASSPSLYTEAFF.

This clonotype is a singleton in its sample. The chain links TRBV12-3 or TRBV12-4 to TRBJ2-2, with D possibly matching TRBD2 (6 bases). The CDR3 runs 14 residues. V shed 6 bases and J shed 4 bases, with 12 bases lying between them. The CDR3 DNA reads TGTGCCAGCAGGGGGGGAGTTGGCACCGGGGAGCTGTTTTTT. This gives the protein CASRGGVGTGELFF.

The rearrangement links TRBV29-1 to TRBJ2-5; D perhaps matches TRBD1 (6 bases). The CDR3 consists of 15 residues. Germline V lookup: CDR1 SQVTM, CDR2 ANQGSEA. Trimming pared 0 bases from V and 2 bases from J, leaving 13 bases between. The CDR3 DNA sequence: TGCAGCGTTGAAGATTGGGACACGCATCAAGAGACCCAGTACTTC. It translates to CSVEDWDTHQETQYF.

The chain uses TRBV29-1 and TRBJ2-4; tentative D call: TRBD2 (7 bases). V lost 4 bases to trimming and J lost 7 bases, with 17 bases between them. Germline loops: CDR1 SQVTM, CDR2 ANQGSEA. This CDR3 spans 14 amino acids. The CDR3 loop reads CSVVRGGAENIQYF. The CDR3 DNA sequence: TGCAGCGTTGTAAGGGGGGGCGCTGAGAACATTCAGTACTTC.

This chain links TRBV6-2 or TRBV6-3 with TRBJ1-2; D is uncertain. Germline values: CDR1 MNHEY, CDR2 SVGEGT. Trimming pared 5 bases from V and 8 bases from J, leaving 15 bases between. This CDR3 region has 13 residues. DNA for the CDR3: TGTGCCAGCAGTAAGACCAAGGAGATGGGCTACACCTTC. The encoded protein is CASSKTKEMGYTF.

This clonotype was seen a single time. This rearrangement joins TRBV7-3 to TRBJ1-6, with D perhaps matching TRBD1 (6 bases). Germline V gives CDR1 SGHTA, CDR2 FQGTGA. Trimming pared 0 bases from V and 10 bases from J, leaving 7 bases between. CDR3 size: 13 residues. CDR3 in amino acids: CASSLTGGSPLHF. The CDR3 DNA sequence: TGTGCCAGCAGCTTAACAGGGGGATCACCCCTCCACTTT. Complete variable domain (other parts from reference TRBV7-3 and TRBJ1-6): GAGVSQTPSNKVTEKGKYVELRCDPISGHTALYWYRQSLGQGPEFLIYFQGTGAADDSGLPNDRFFAVRPEGSVSTLKIQRTERGDSAVYLCASSLTGGSPLHFGNGTRLTVT.

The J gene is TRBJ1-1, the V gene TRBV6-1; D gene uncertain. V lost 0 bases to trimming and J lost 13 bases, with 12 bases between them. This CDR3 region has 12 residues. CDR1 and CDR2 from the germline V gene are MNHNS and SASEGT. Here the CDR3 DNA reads TGTGCCAGCAGTGAAGCATCGGGGTATGGTTTCTTT. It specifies CASSEASGYGFF.

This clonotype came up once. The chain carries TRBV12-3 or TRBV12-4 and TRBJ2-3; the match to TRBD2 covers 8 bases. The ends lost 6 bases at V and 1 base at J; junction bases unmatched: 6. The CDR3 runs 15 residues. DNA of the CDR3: TGTGCCAGCAGCATAGCGGGATGGGGCACAGATACGCAGTATTTT. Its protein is CASSIAGWGTDTQYF.

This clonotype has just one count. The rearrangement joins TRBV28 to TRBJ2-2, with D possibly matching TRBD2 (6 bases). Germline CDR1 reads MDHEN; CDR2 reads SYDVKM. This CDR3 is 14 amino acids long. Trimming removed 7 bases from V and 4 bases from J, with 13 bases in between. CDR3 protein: CASTRQGGTGELFF. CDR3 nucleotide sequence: TGTGCCAGCACGAGGCAGGGAGGCACCGGGGAGCTGTTTTTT.

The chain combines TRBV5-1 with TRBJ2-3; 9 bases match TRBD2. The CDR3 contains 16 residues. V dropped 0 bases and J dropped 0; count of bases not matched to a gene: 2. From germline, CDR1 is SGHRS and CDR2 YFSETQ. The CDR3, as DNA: TGCGCCAGCAGCTTGGGTAGCGGGGGAAGCACAGATACGCAGTATTTT. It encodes CASSLGSGGSTDTQYF.